This T cell receptor beta chain derives from a study of T cell responses to AZD1222 COVID-19 vaccine (TCRdb year 2021). Broadly, across the study: Because spike-specific TCR depth and breadth did not differ between the two schedules, AZD1222 recipients who got a second dose at roughly 4 weeks were pooled with those who got a second dose at roughly 12 weeks. TCR sequencing covered 233 trial participants: 200 to 220 given two doses of AZD1222 and 26 given two doses of MenACWY control vaccine. Trial participants were enrolled by age into subgroups of 18-55, 56-69 and 70-plus years, and 148, 28 and 57 TCR-sequenced participants, respectively, were included in these subgroups.

A note on this clone: The antigen this receptor binds is unknown. Base qualities are not at hand, and no much larger clone is one base apart.

The CDR3 regions of human TCRbeta chains were analyzed by immunosequencing. On the study's bioinformatics: TCRs in the repertoires were matched against a reference library of SARS-CoV-2-specific TCRs that had been generated with the MIRA antigen-specificity platform. Breadth was defined as the fraction of unique TCRs that were SARS-CoV-2-associated, and depth was defined as the fraction of total T cells that were SARS-CoV-2-associated. Using the MIRA data, every spike-specific TCR was mapped to the spike region that the TCR reacted to and assigned to either a CD4 or a CD8 class. Log10-transformed breadth and depth values were compared by one-way ANOVA with Sidak's multiple comparisons tests. TCRdb provides this immuneACCESS table in a form limited to in-frame rearrangements. Some clones are lacking; in checked studies, under half of them reflect an unresolved V gene, and why the rest are absent is not known. V, J and clone size are those of that table, while D and trimming were read from the DNA. This sample lists 150,000 to 200,000 clones; roughly 92% were detected once. More than 9% of the sample lies in the top ten.

Taken with the paper, the label for time point translates to: baseline before first vaccination. Vaccinee samples came from UK trials COV001 and COV002, including a single-blind randomized controlled phase 2/3 trial of AZD1222 (ChAdOx1 nCoV-19) in healthy adults. For TCRbeta chain sequencing, PBMC samples were collected from trial participants at day 0 and at day 28 after the second dose. General study outcomes and caveats: In the small 56-69-year group, the increase in depth fell short of significance, most likely because of low power. Because no samples from the day 14 peak response were available, repertoires could be characterized only after the peak T cell response. Most participants were white British and females outnumbered males, and the authors suggested that clonal diversity may have been underestimated. Nearly half of unique spike-specific TCRs reportedly recognized epitopes outside regions mutated in the B.1.351 and B.1.1.7 variants. Spike-specific TCR breadth and depth rose significantly after two AZD1222 doses compared with day 0 and with MenACWY recipients. Conclusions about previously exposed vaccinees are limited, since just six or seven AZD1222 recipients were seropositive for SARS-CoV-2 at baseline. The whole spike protein was spanned by vaccine-associated CD4 TCRs, and dominant responses were seen in regions 160-218 and 743-854.

This specimen consisted of peripheral blood, obtained on day 0 of AZD1222 vaccination. The receptor comes from an adult in good health.

In nucleotides, the sequence is TGTGCCAGCAGCTTTGGACACAATTATGGCTACACCTTC. This codes for CASSFGHNYGYTF. The chain uses TRBV7-2 and TRBJ1-2; perhaps TRBD1 is the D gene, with 5 bases matching. CDR1 and CDR2, looked up from the germline V gene, are SGHTA and FQGNSA. V is reduced by 3 bases and J by 5 bases, leaving a spacing of 10 bases between them. The cysteine opens and the phenylalanine closes a CDR3 of 13 amino acids. Only the CDR3 DNA is retained, 39 bases long and in frame from the first base.